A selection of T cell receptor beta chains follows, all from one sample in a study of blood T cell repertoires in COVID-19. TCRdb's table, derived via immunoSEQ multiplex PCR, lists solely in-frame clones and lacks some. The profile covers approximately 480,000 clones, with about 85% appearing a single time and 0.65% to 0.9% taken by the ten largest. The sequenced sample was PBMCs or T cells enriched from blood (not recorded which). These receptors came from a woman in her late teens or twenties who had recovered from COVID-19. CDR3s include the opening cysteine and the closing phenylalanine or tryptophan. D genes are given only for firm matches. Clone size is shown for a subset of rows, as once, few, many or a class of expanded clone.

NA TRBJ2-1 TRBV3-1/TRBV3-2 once TGTGCCAGCAGCCAATTTAATCTCGAGTACTCGTCCTACAATGAGCAGTTCTTC CASSQFNLEYSSYNEQFF
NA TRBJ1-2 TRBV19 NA TGTGCCAGTAGTATTGGAGGACAGAAGGGCTACACCTTC CASSIGGQKGYTF
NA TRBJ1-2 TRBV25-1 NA TGTGCCAGCAGTGAGCCAGGCACCAACTATGGCTACACCTTC CASSEPGTNYGYTF
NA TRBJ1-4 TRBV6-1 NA TGTGCCAGCAGTGAACGAGGGAGAGGGGAAAAACTGTTTTTT CASSERGRGEKLFF
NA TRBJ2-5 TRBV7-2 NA TGTGCCAGCAGCCTCTACCAGGCGAGAAAAGAGACCCAGTACTTC CASSLYQARKETQYF
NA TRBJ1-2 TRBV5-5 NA TGTGCCAGCAGCTACACGACAGGTGCTTATGGCTACACCTTC CASSYTTGAYGYTF
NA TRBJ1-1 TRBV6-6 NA TGTGCCAGCAGTTGGCCCGACAGTGGGACTGAAGCTTTCTTT CASSWPDSGTEAFF
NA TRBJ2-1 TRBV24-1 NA TGTGCCACCAGTGACCCCCGGTCGGTCTACAATGAGCAGTTCTTC CATSDPRSVYNEQFF
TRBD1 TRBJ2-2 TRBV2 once TGTGCCAGCAGTCCCGGGACAGGGGGCCCCGGGGAGCTGTTTTTT CASSPGTGGPGELFF
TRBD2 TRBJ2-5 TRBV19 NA TGTGCCAGTAGTTCTAGCGGCGTCCAAGAGACCCAGTACTTC CASSSSGVQETQYF
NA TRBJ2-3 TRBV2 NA TGTGCCAGCAGTAGCGGATTCCAGGATGCAGATACGCAGTATTTT CASSSGFQDADTQYF
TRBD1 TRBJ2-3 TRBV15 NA TGTGCCCTGGGACAGCCGAGCACAGATACGCAGTATTTT CALGQPSTDTQYF
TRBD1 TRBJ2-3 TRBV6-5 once TGTGCCAGCAAGCGCTGGGGGACAGGCACAGATACGCAGTATTTT CASKRWGTGTDTQYF
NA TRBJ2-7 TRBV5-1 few TGCGCCAGCAGCAACCCAGGGCCGTCCTACGAGCAGTACTTC CASSNPGPSYEQYF
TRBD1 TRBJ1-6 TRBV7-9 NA TGTGCCAGCAGCCCGGCGGAGGGGGCTATGGATTCACCCCTCCACTTT CASSPAEGAMDSPLHF
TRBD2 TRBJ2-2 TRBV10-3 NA TGTGCCATCAGTGTTTTGGGACTAGCGAGACGAGCGAACACCGGGGAGCTGTTTTTT CAISVLGLARRANTGELFF
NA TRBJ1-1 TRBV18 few TGTGCCAGCTCACCAGGCCCAGGTACTGAAGCTTTCTTT CASSPGPGTEAFF
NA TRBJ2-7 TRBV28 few TGTGCCAGCAGCCCCGGGACATATAGCGACGAGCAGTACTTC CASSPGTYSDEQYF
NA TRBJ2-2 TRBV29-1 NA TGCAGCGTTGTTCGGGGGGCAAACACCGGGGAGCTGTTTTTT CSVVRGANTGELFF
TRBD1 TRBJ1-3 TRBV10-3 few TGTGCCATCAGGGGGACAGGGGGAAACACCATATATTTT CAIRGTGGNTIYF
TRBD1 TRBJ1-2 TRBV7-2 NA TGTGCCAGCAGCTTAACCGTCGACAGGGTCGTCGACTATGGCTACACCTTC CASSLTVDRVVDYGYTF
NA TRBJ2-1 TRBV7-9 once TGTGCCAGCAGCTTAGACAGAAACAATGAGCAGTTCTTC CASSLDRNNEQFF
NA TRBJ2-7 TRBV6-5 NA TGTGCCAGCAGTTACTCGCGACGGTTGGGAGGCTACGAGCAGTACTTC CASSYSRRLGGYEQYF
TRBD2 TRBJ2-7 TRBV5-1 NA TGCGCCAGCAGCTTGATGTTAGCGGGGGGCTACGAGCAGTACTTC CASSLMLAGGYEQYF
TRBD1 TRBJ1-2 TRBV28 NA TGTGCCTATTCCCCAGGGGGCGATCTCAGTGGCTACACCTTC CAYSPGGDLSGYTF
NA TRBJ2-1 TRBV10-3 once TGTGCCATCAGTGACGTGCGGGGCAGTGTGAATGAGCAGTTCTTC CAISDVRGSVNEQFF
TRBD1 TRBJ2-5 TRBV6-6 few TGTGCCAGCAGTCCTCCAGGACAGGGCCGGGAGACCCAGTACTTC CASSPPGQGRETQYF
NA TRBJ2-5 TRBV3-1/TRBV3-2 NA TGTGCCAGCAGCCAAGTTTCCGGGGGAGAGACCCAGTACTTC CASSQVSGGETQYF
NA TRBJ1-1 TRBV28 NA TGTGCCAGCACTCGAGAAAGAGCTTTCTTT CASTRERAFF
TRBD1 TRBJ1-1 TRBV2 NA TGTGCCACCTCCGTGGACAGGGGCACTGAAGCTTTCTTT CATSVDRGTEAFF
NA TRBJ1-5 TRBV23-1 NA TGCGCCAGCACCTCCCCCTTTCGGAGGGGTCGGGTTTTGGGTGTTTCCAATCAGCCCCAGCATTTT CASTSPFRRGRVLGVSNQPQHF
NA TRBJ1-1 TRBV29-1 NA TGCAGCGTGGGGGGGGGAACTGAAGCTTTCTTT CSVGGGTEAFF
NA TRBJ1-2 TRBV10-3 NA TGTGCCATCAGTGAGGAACAGGGACCACTACCCTTTAACTATGGCTACACCTTC CAISEEQGPLPFNYGYTF
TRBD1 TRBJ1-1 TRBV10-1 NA TGCGCCAGCAGCCGCGAAAGAGGGACAGCGGAGACTGAAGCTTTCTTT CASSRERGTAETEAFF
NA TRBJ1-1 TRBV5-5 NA TGTGCCAGCAGCTTGAAACTAATGATGGTAGGATCGAACACTGAAGCTTTCTTT CASSLKLMMVGSNTEAFF
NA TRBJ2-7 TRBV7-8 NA TGTGCCAGCAGCCAGCTCGGGGACGAGCAGTACTTC CASSQLGDEQYF
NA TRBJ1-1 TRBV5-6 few TGTGCCAGCAGCCCTACAGGGCTCAACACTGAAGCTTTCTTT CASSPTGLNTEAFF
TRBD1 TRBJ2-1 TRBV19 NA TGTGCCAGTAGAGAAGCCGGGACAGGGAATGAGCAGTTCTTC CASREAGTGNEQFF
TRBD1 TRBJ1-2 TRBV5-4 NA TGTGCCAGCAGCATGGACAGGGGGCACTCTAACTATGGCTACACCTTC CASSMDRGHSNYGYTF
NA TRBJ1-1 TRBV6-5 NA TGTGCCAGCACCTCGCGGGGTTCTGAAGCTTTCTTT CASTSRGSEAFF
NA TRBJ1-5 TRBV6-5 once TGTGCCAGCAGTAGCGACAGTGTCTACGAGCCCCAGCATTTT CASSSDSVYEPQHF
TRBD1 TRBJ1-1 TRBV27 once TGTGCCAGCAGTTGGACAGGGGGCGGGAACACTGAAGCTTTCTTT CASSWTGGGNTEAFF
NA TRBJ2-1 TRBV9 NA TGTGCCAGCAGCTCCCGTAATGATGAGCAGTTCTTC CASSSRNDEQFF
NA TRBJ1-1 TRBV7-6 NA TGTGCCAGCTCTGAGGAGCGGGGCACTGAAGCTTTCTTT CASSEERGTEAFF
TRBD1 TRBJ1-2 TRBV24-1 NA TGTGCCACCAGATCGGCGGGACAGGAGATTGTTTGCTATGGCTACACCTTC CATRSAGQEIVCYGYTF
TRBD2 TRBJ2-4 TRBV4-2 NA TGTGCCAGCAGCCTTAGCGGGGGGGCCGGGTACATTCAGTACTTC CASSLSGGAGYIQYF
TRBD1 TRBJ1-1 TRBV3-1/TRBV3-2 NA TGTGCCAGCAGCCAAACGAGACAGGGAGAGGCTTTCTTT CASSQTRQGEAFF
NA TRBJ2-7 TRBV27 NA TGTGCCAGCAGTTTCGCCACGGACAGCTCCTACGAGCAGTACTTC CASSFATDSSYEQYF